Included here is one T cell receptor (beta chain) sequence, with context. What this receptor recognizes is not known. No base quality information exists; no much larger clone differs at one position. The germline V gene yields MDHEN for CDR1 and SYDVKM for CDR2. Trimming takes 6 bases off V and 2 bases off J; junction bases not matched to a gene: 5. The CDR3 sequence holds 14 residues, the cysteine and phenylalanine included. Kept here is only the CDR3 DNA, which spans 42 bases and is read in frame from base 1. These data are taken from a study of CD8 T cells in ankylosing spondylitis (dated by TCRdb to 2017 to 2019). About the study as a whole: T cell receptor beta repertoires were profiled in healthy donors and ankylosing spondylitis patients so that disease-linked TCR variants could be found. The whole study cohort included over 85 healthy donors and 25 ankylosing spondylitis patients. Peripheral blood samples were taken, and synovial fluid was additionally collected from ankylosing spondylitis patients. Study-level results and caveats: According to the report, matched synovial fluid samples from ankylosing spondylitis patients were significantly enriched for the disease-linked clones. The disease-linked clones had a CD8+ phenotype and were found at relatively low frequencies in peripheral blood. A TCR beta motif made up of several highly homologous amino acid variants appeared to be characteristic of blood from ankylosing spondylitis patients. Some motif variants were previously reported in synovial fluid and blood of reactive arthritis patients, suggesting common disease-initiation mechanisms.

Sequencing used an Illumina HiSeq 2500. TCR beta libraries were prepared by quantitative 5'-RACE with molecular barcodes. The study's own analysis went as follows. A new computational method based on a probabilistic model of VDJ rearrangement was used to identify disease-linked TCR variants. TCRdb reprocessed the public reads (quality trimming at Q25 with fastp, clone calling with MiXCR) and kept in-frame beta chains. CDR3 protein sequences are deduplicated, and each keeps its most common genes and DNA. TCRdb, not the authors, supplied the V and J calls. The sample data list about 88,000 distinct CDR3 sequences, and under 30% of these were observed just once. The ten largest clones take up 50% to 60% of the sample.

This TCR derives from a male donor with ankylosing spondylitis or in good health (not recorded which). The chain couples TRBV28 to TRBJ2-7; 9 junctional bases match TRBD1. The sequenced sample was blood, either unsorted or a sorted T cell fraction (not recorded which). This receptor carries the CDR3 CASRSGQGAYEQYF. The sequence in DNA is TGTGCCAGCAGATCGGGACAGGGTGCCTACGAGCAGTACTTC. Outside the CDR3, residues come from the reference TRBV28 and TRBJ2-7 proteins, so the full variable domain is: DVKVTQSSRYLVKRTGEKVFLECVQDMDHENMFWYRQDPGLGLRLIYFSYDVKMKEKGDIPEGYSVSREKKERFSLILESASTNQTSMYLCASRSGQGAYEQYFGPGTRLTVT.